What follows describes a single T cell receptor beta chain. The assay was immunoSEQ multiplex PCR, and TCRdb's table has in-frame clones only and misses some. The sample records about 80,000 clones, about 93% being singletons. The data were obtained in a study of OX40 agonist ivuxolimab in advanced cancers. The wider study: The eligibility criteria allowed prior anti-PD-1, anti-PD-L1 or anti-CTLA-4 therapy, and around 40% had some.

V was clipped by 6 bases and J by 0 bases, with 14 bases between them. The CDR3 loop spans 14 amino acids. The germline CDR1 and CDR2 sequences are SQVTM and ANQGSEA. People who had autoimmune disease history or systemic immunosuppression were excluded. This rearrangement joins TRBV29-1 to TRBJ1-1; no firm D call. The sample consisted of CD4+ or CD8+ T cells sorted from blood, taken in a trial of the OX40 agonist ivuxolimab. This receptor was identified in an adult with an advanced solid tumor such as melanoma, head and neck, liver or kidney cancer. CDR3 sequence: CSVRRNTMNTEAFF. CDR3 sequence (DNA): TGCAGCGTCCGGAGAAACACTATGAACACTGAAGCTTTCTTT.